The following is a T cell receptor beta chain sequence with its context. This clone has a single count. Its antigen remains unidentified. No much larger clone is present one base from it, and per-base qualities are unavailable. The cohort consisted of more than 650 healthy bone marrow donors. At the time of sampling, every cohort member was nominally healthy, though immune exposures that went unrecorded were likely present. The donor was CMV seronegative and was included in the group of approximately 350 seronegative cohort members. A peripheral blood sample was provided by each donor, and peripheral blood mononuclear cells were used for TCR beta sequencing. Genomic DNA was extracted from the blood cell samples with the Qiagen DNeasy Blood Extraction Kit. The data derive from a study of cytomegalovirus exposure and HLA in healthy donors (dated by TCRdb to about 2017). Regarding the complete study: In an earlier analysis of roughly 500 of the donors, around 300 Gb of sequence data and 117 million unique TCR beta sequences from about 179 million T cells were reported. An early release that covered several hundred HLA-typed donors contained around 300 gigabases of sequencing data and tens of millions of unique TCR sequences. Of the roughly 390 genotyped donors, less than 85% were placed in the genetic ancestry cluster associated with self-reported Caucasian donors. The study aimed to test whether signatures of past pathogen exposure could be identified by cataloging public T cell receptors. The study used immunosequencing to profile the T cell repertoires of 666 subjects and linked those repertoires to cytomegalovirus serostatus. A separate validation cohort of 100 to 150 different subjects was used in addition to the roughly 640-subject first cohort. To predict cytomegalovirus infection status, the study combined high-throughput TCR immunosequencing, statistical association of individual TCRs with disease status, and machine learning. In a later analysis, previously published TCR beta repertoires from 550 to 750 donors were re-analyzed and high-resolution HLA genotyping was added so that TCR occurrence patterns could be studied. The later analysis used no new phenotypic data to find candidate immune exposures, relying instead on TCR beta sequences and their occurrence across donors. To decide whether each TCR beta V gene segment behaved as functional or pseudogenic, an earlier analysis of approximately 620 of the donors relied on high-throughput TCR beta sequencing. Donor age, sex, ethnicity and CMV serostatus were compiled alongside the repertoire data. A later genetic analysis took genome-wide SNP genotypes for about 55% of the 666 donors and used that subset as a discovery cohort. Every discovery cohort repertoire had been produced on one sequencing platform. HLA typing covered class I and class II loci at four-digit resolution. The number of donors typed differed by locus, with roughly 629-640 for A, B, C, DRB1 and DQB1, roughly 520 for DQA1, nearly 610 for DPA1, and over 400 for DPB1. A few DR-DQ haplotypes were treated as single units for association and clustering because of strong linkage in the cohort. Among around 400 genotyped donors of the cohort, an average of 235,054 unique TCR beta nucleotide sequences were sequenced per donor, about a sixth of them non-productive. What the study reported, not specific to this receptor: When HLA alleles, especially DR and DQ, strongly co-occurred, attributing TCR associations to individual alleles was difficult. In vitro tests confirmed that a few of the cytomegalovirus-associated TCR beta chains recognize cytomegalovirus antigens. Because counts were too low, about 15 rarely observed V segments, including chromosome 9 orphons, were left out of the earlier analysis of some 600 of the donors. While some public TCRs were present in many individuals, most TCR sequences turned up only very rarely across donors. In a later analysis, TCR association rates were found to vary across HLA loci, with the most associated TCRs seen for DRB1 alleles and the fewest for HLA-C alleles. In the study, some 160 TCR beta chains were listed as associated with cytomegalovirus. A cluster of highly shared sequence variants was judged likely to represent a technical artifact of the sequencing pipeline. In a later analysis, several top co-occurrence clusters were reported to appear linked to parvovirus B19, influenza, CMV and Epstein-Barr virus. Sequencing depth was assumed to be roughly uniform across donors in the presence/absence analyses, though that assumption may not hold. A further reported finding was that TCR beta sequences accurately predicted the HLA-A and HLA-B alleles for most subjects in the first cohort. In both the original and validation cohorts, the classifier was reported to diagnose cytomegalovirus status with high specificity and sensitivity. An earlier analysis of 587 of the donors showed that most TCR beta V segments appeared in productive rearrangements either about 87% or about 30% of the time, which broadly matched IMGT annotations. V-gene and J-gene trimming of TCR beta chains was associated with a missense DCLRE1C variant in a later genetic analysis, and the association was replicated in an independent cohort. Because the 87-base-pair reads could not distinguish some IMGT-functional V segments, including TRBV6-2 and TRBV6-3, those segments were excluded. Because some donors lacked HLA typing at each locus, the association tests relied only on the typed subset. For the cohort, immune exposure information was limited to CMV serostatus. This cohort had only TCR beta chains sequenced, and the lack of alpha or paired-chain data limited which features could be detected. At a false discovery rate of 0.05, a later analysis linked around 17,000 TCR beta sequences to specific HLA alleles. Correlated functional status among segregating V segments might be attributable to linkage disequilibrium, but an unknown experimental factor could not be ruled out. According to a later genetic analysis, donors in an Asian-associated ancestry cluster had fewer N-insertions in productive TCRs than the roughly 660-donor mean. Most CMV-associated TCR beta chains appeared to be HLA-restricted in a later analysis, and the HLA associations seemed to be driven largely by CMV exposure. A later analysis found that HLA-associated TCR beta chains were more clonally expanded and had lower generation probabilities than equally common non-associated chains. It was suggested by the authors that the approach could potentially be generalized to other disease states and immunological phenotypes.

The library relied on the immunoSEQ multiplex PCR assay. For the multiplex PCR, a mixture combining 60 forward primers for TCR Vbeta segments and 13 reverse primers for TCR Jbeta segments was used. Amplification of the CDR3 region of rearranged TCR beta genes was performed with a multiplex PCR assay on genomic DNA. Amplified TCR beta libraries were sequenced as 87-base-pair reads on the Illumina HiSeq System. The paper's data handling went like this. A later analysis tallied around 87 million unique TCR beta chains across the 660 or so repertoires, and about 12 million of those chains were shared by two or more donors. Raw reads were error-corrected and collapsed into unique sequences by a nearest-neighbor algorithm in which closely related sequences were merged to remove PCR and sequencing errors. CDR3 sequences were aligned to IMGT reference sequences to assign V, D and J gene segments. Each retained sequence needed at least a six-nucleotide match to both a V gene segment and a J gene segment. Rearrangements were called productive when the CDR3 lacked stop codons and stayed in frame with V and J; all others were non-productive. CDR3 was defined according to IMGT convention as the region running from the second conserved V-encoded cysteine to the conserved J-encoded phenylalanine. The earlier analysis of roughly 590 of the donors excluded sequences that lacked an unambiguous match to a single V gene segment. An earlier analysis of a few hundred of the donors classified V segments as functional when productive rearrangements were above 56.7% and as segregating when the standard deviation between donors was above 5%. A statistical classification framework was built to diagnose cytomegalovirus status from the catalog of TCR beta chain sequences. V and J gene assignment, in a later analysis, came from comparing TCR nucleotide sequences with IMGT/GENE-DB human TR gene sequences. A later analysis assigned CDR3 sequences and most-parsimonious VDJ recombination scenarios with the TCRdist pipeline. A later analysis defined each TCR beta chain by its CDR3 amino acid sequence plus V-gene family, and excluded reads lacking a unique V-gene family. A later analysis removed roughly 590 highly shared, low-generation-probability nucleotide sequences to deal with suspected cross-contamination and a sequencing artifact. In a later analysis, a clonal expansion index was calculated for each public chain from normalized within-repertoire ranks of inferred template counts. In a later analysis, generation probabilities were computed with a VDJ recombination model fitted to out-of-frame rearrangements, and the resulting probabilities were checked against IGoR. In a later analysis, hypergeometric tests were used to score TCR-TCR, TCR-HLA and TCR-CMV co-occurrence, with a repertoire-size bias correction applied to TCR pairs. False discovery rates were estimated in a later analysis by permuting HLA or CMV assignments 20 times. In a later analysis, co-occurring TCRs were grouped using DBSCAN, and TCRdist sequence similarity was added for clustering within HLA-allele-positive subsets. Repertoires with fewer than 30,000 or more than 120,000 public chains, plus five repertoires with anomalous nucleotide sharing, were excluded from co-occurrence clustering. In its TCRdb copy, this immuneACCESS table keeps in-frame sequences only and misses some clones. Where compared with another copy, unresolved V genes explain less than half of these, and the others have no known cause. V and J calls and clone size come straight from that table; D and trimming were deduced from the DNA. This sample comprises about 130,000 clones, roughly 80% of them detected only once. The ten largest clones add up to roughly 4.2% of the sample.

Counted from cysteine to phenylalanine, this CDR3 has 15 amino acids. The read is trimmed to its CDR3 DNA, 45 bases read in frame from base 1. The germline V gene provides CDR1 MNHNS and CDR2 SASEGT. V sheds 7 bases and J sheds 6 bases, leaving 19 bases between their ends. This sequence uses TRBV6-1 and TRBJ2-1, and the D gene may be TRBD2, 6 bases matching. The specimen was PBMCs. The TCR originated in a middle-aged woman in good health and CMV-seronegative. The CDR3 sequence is CASTPKGGVGNEQFF. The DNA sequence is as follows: TGTGCCAGCACCCCGAAAGGCGGGGTGGGCAATGAGCAGTTCTTC.